Sequencing of this T cell receptor (beta chain) was carried out in a study of CD8+CD57+ T cells in acquired aplastic anemia. Study-wide background: Sorted cells (CD4+ and CD8+) yielded DNA amounts that averaged about 3.4 ug.

Trimming took 1 base from V and 4 from J; bases not matched to a gene: 9. This CDR3 region has 16 residues. CDR1 and CDR2 from the germline V gene are MRHNA and SNTAGT. CDR3 and TCR beta VDJ profiling relied on genomic DNA as the template. A single record per CDR3 protein comes from TCRdb applying MiXCR to the reads. The sample contains about 40,000 distinct CDR3 sequences, roughly three fifths of which appear only once. Sequencing was done on patients that had shown CD8+CD57+ cell expansion by flow cytometry. Every one of the patients had aplastic anemia (severe, acquired). No therapy had been given to the patients at the time of blood sampling. A single count supports this clonotype.

The sequence came from a human donor with aplastic anemia. The V call is TRBV6-4, the J call TRBJ1-1; 7 bases are a match to TRBD1. The specimen sequenced was sorted CD4+, CD8+, or CD8+CD57+ T cells (not recorded which) from PBMCs. CDR3 bases: TGTGCCAGCAGTGACTTACTGACAGGGTTCGCCACTGAAGCTTTCTTT. This translates into CASSDLLTGFATEAFF.